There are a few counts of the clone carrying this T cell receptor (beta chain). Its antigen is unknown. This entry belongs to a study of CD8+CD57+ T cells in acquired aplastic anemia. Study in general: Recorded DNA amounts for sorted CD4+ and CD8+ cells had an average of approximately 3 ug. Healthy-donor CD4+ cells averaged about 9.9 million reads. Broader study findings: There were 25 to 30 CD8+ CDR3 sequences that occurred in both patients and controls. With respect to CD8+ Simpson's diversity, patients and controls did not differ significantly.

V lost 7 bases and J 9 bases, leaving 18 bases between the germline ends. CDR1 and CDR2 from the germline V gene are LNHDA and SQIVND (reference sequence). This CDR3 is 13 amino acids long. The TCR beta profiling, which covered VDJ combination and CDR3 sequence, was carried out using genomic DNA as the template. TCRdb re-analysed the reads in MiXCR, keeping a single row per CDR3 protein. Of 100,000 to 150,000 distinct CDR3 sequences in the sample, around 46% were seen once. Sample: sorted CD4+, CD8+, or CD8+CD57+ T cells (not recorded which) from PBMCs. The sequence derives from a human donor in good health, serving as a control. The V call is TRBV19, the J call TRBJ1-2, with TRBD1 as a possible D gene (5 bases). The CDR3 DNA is TGTGCCAGTACTTTCGGGGCGGGGAGGAGCTACACCTTC. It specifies CASTFGAGRSYTF.